The 9 T cell receptor beta chains reported below all come from one sample, sequenced in a study of post-analysis software for immune sequencing data. Study observations and caveats: A few TRBV segments appeared more often in patients than in controls, and TRBV5-6, TRBV5-1 and TRBV20-1 were among these.

Their target antigens are unknown. Unique-molecular-identifier-tagged TCR beta cDNA libraries were used. Via MiXCR, TCRdb re-called the PCR reads, giving one row per CDR3 protein. Of around 200,000 distinct CDR3 sequences in the sample, approximately 30% are singletons; the top ten hold about 3.7%. Sequences were obtained from blood. The origin of the receptors is a girl between 2 and 17 years old with multiple sclerosis.

The rearrangement joins TRBV5-1 to TRBJ2-7; D may be TRBD2 (6 bases). Germline V gives CDR1 SGHRS, CDR2 YFSETQ. V lost 0 bases and J lost 2, with 9 bases in between. This CDR3 is 14 amino acids long. CDR3 sequence: CASSLGLGPYEQYF. The CDR3 bases are TGCGCCAGCAGCTTGGGACTAGGGCCCTACGAGCAGTACTTC.

The rearrangement joins TRBV7-3 to TRBJ2-3, with 8 bases aligning to TRBD2. J lost 4 bases, V lost 1 base, and 7 bases had no gene match. This CDR3 comprises 16 residues. CDR1 SGHTA and CDR2 FQGTGA come from the germline V gene. CDR3 nucleotide sequence: TGTGCCAGCAGCTTAAGCGGACGGGGGGGCCCAGATACGCAGTATTTT. Translated: CASSLSGRGGPDTQYF.

The V call is TRBV28, the J call TRBJ2-7; D is tentatively TRBD1 or TRBD2 (5 bases each). Between the trimmed V and J ends, which lost 6 bases and 3 bases, there was a span of 27 bases. This CDR3 comprises 18 residues. Germline CDR1 and CDR2: MDHEN and SYDVKM. The CDR3, as DNA: TGTGCCAGCAGACTCCTTTCTAGGGGACGGCCAGCCGGCTACGAGCAGTACTTC. The encoded protein is CASRLLSRGRPAGYEQYF.

Only a few counts were recorded for this clonotype. The V gene is TRBV5-6, the J gene TRBJ2-3; no reliable D call. This CDR3 has 13 residues. Trimming removed 4 bases at V and 4 bases at J, with 10 bases between. Looked up from germline, CDR1 is SGHDT and CDR2 is YYEEEE. Here the CDR3 reads CASSRAGSDTQYF. The CDR3 DNA reads as TGTGCCAGCAGCCGGGCCGGGTCAGATACGCAGTATTTT.

This clonotype was found once. V is TRBV7-6 and J is TRBJ1-5; perhaps TRBD1 as D (5 bases). The CDR3 sequence is 15 residues long. Germline CDR1 reads SGHVS; CDR2 reads FNYEAQ. V dropped 3 bases and J dropped 2 bases, with 11 bases sitting between them. In DNA form, the CDR3 reads TGTGCCAGCAGCTTGAATCAGGGACGCAATCAGCCCCAGCATTTT. The encoded protein is CASSLNQGRNQPQHF. Variable domain in full (rest from reference TRBV7-6 and TRBJ1-5): GAGVSQSPRYKVTKRGQDVALRCDPISGHVSLYWYRQALGQGPEFLTYFNYEAQQDKSGLPNDRFSAERPEGSISTLTIQRTEQRDSAMYRCASSLNQGRNQPQHFGDGTRLSIL.

The chain carries TRBV4-1 and TRBJ1-2, with 9 nucleotides matching TRBD1. Trimming at V came to 1 base and at J to 4 bases, leaving 4 bases not matched to a gene. The germline V gene has CDR1 MGHRA and CDR2 YSYEKL. This CDR3 comprises 15 residues. The CDR3 loop reads CASSQGGQGSYGYTF. In DNA, the CDR3 is TGCGCCAGCAGCCAAGGTGGACAGGGGTCCTATGGCTACACCTTC.

This clonotype was seen repeatedly, ten times or more. The J gene is TRBJ2-7, the V gene TRBV12-3 or TRBV12-4; a possible D gene is TRBD2 (6 bases). Trimming stripped 5 bases from V and 0 bases from J, with 14 bases between. This CDR3 region has 15 residues. CDR3 amino acids: CASSLGLDRSYEQYF. CDR3 nucleotide sequence: TGTGCCAGCAGTCTGGGACTGGATCGCTCCTACGAGCAGTACTTC.

Regarding this clonotype: A read error may explain this, as a much larger clone is one base away. V and J are TRBV6-5 and TRBJ2-5; TRBD2 is a possible D gene (6 bases). CDR1 MNHEY and CDR2 SVGAGI come from the germline V gene. The CDR3 has 12 amino acids. CDR3 in amino acids: CTSSYSEGTQYF. DNA of the CDR3: TGTACCAGCAGTTACTCGGAGGGGACCCAGTACTTC.

This clonotype was counted at least ten times. The V gene is TRBV29-1, the J gene TRBJ2-7, with D uncertain. Trimming stripped 0 bases from V and 0 bases from J, with 12 bases between. This CDR3 spans 15 amino acids. Germline values: CDR1 SQVTM, CDR2 ANQGSEA. The CDR3 spells CSVEERTASSYEQYF. CDR3 coding DNA: TGCAGCGTTGAAGAAAGGACGGCGAGCTCCTACGAGCAGTACTTC.